These 25 T cell receptor beta chains originate from one sample sequenced in a study of shared clonotypes between healthy human individuals. TCRdb's table, derived via immunoSEQ multiplex PCR, lists solely in-frame clones and lacks some. This sample has about 1 million clones, with about 74% found just once. Sequencing input: memory CD4+ T cells sorted from blood. Subset specified: CD45RA-negative fraction. The source is a man between 18 and 35 years old in good health.

CDR3 bases: TGTGCCACCAGCAGAGTCACCAGCGGGGGGGTGAATGAGCAGTTCTTC. Amino acid sequence: CATSRVTSGGVNEQFF. The V gene is TRBV15, the J gene TRBJ2-1, with 10 bases aligning to TRBD2. This CDR3 spans 16 amino acids. V gave up 1 base and J gave up 7 bases; unmatched junction bases: 7. Germline CDR1 and CDR2: LNHNV and YYDKDF (reference sequence).

The chain has TRBV5-1 and TRBJ2-1; TRBD2 matches at 10 bases. CDR1 is SGHRS, CDR2 YFSETQ, per germline. This CDR3 comprises 17 residues. Trimming cost V 1 base and J 0 bases; bases outside gene matches: 4. CDR3: CASSLRSGGASYNEQFF. CDR3 DNA: TGCGCCAGCAGCTTGAGGAGCGGGGGGGCCTCCTACAATGAGCAGTTCTTC. Using reference TRBV5-1 and TRBJ2-1 for the parts outside the CDR3, the full variable domain is KAGVTQTPRYLIKTRGQQVTLSCSPISGHRSVSWYQQTPGQGLQFLFEYFSETQRNKGNFPGRFSGRQFSNSRSEMNVSTLELGDSALYLCASSLRSGGASYNEQFFGPGTRLTVL.

The chain employs TRBV29-1 and TRBJ2-7, with D perhaps matching TRBD1 or TRBD2 (5 bases each). The CDR3 is made up of 11 amino acids. The V end was cut by 7 bases, the J end by 2 bases, with 9 bases between. Germline CDR1 and CDR2: SQVTM and ANQGSEA. The CDR3 nucleotides read TGCAGCGGGGGGAACCCCTACGAGCAGTACTTC. This sequence encodes CSGGNPYEQYF.

This rearrangement joins TRBV25-1 to TRBJ1-1; D may be TRBD1 (5 bases). This CDR3 region has 13 residues. The germline CDR1 and CDR2 sequences are MGHDK and SYGVNS. Trimming left V 5 bases short and J 7 bases short, with 14 bases between. The CDR3 loop is CASSPREDGEAFF. The CDR3 DNA follows: TGTGCCAGCAGTCCCAGGGAAGACGGTGAAGCTTTCTTT.

This chain connects TRBV7-9 to TRBJ1-4, with a weak D call TRBD1 (6 bases). The germline V gene encodes CDR1 SEHNR and CDR2 FQNEAQ (reference sequence). The CDR3 totals 18 residues. Trimming took off 4 bases at V and 0 bases at J, with 18 bases between the two ends. CDR3 loop: CASSSPPGATATNEKLFF. CDR3 nucleotides: TGTGCCAGCAGCTCCCCCCCGGGGGCCACCGCAACTAATGAAAAACTGTTTTTT.

The chain recombines TRBV19 with TRBJ2-7; 14 positions match TRBD2. This CDR3 has 14 residues. Unmatched junction bases numbered 6, after V lost 7 bases and J lost 7 bases. The germline gives CDR1 LNHDA, CDR2 SQIVND (reference sequence). The CDR3 DNA sequence: TGTGCCAGTAAAGGGACTAGCGGGAGTCTTGAGCAGTACTTC. It translates to CASKGTSGSLEQYF.

This clone was found a few times. The V and J genes are TRBV27 and TRBJ2-3, with 10 bases that match TRBD2. The V gene's germline CDR1 is MNHEY and CDR2 SMNVEV (reference sequence). V trimming: 6 bases; J trimming: 2 bases; junction bases outside the gene matches: 5. The CDR3 is 15 amino acids. CDR3 DNA: TGTGCCAGCAGCTTTAGCGGGGGGAACACAGATACGCAGTATTTT. Translating it yields CASSFSGGNTDTQYF.

This clone was seen once. V and J are TRBV5-1 and TRBJ2-2; 7 nucleotides align to TRBD2. In germline, CDR1 is SGHRS, CDR2 YFSETQ. CDR3 length: 16 residues. J was trimmed by 4 bases and V by 0 bases; bases with no gene match: 6. The CDR3 loop reads CASSLDGAGTTGELFF. DNA for the CDR3: TGCGCCAGCAGCTTGGATGGAGCGGGGACCACCGGGGAGCTGTTTTTT.

Remarks on this clone: This sample also contains other DNA sequences that code for the same CDR3. The chain employs TRBV21-1 and TRBJ1-5. TRBV21-1 is a listed pseudogene. CDR3 length: 15 residues. As DNA, the CDR3 is TGTGCCAGCAGCAAAGTGGAGGGAAGCAATCAGCCCCAGCATTTT. Protein: CASSKVEGSNQPQHF.

The V gene is TRBV7-3, the J gene TRBJ1-1; 7 positions agree with TRBD1. The germline CDR1 and CDR2 sequences are SGHTA and FQGTGA. This CDR3 has 13 residues. J lost 6 bases, V lost 3 bases, and 4 bases had no gene match. CDR3 sequence (DNA): TGTGCCAGCAGCTTTTCCGACAGGGCTGAAGCTTTCTTT. It specifies CASSFSDRAEAFF.

This clone came up many times. The genes are TRBV15 and TRBJ2-7, with D possibly being TRBD1 (5 bases). The CDR3 contains 14 residues. Deletions cut 5 bases from V and 2 bases from J, with 13 bases between. The germline V gene encodes CDR1 LNHNV and CDR2 YYDKDF (reference sequence). The CDR3 DNA is TGTGCCACCAGCCCCCAGGGTAGAGCCTACGAGCAGTACTTC. It encodes CATSPQGRAYEQYF.

The gene calls are TRBV6-6 and TRBJ2-3; D is perhaps TRBD1 (5 bases). Germline loops: CDR1 MNHNY, CDR2 SVGAGI (reference sequence). The CDR3 totals 15 residues. V was cut by 0 bases and J by 0 bases, with 7 bases left in between. Written as DNA, the CDR3 is TGTGCCAGCAGTTACTCGGACACCAGCACAGATACGCAGTATTTT. Translated: CASSYSDTSTDTQYF.

The chain recombines TRBV7-2 with TRBJ1-5; D is ambiguous. This CDR3 comprises 15 residues. Germline-derived CDR1 and CDR2 are SGHTA and FQGNSA. The V gene lost 8 bases and the J gene lost 0 bases, with 14 bases spanning the gap. The CDR3 coding sequence is TGTGCCAGCGTTATGACCGGGAGTAGCAATCAGCCCCAGCATTTT. It yields the protein CASVMTGSSNQPQHF.

CDR3 coding DNA: TGTGCCATCAGTGGAGACAGGGCCAATTCACCCCTCCACTTT. This gives the protein CAISGDRANSPLHF. This chain uses TRBV10-3 with TRBJ1-6; 7 bases are a match to TRBD1. The CDR3 extends over 14 amino acids. Trimming took 4 bases from V and 7 from J; bases not matched to a gene: 4. The V gene's germline CDR1 is ENHRY and CDR2 SYGVKD.

As concerns this clone: Additional DNA sequences in this sample encode the identical CDR3. The chain joins TRBV7-9 to TRBJ2-2, with D perhaps matching TRBD1 or TRBD2 (5 bases each). The CDR3 runs to 15 residues. The V and J ends lost 2 bases and 5 bases respectively, with 12 bases between them. The germline V gene encodes CDR1 SEHNR and CDR2 FQNEAQ (reference sequence). The CDR3 is CASSLRGAGTGELFF. The DNA for the CDR3 is TGTGCCAGCAGCTTAAGAGGGGCGGGTACCGGGGAGCTGTTTTTT.

This rearrangement joins TRBV9 to TRBJ2-3; tentatively, D is TRBD1 or TRBD2 (6 bases each). Germline-derived CDR1 and CDR2 are SGDLS and YYNGEE. This CDR3 region has 16 residues. Trimming cost V 4 bases and J 0 bases, with 15 bases left between them. CDR3 amino acids: CASSRTEGTSTDTQYF. The CDR3, as DNA: TGTGCCAGCAGCCGGACAGAAGGGACTAGCACAGATACGCAGTATTTT.

The chain couples TRBV29-1 to TRBJ2-3; D unresolved. Germline CDR1 is SQVTM and CDR2 is ANQGSEA. This CDR3 is built from 12 residues. Trimming shortened V by 7 bases and J by 1 base, and 9 bases separated the two germline ends. The CDR3 coding sequence is TGCAGCGGGATCAGAGGCACAGATACGCAGTATTTT. It translates to CSGIRGTDTQYF.

On this clone itself: Since a far larger clone is one base different, this is likely a read error. V gene TRBV15 combines with J gene TRBJ1-1; D is unresolved. The germline V gene has CDR1 LNHNV and CDR2 YYDKDF (reference sequence). Deletions cut 5 bases from V and 1 base from J, with 8 bases between. The CDR3 is 13 residues long. CDR3 region: CATSGLTNTEAFF. CDR3 bases: TGTGCCACCAGCGGACTCACGAACACTGAAGCTTTCTTT.

This chain uses TRBV27 with TRBJ1-2; 7 bases are a match to TRBD1. The CDR3 covers 13 residues. Germline values: CDR1 MNHEY, CDR2 SMNVEV (reference sequence). The trim removed 4 bases at V and 8 bases at J, leaving 7 bases unmatched. CDR3 region: CASSSQGGTGYTF. In DNA, the CDR3 is TGTGCCAGCAGTTCCCAGGGGGGGACGGGCTACACCTTC.

The chain couples TRBV5-1 to TRBJ2-5; 11 nucleotides agree with TRBD2. Germline CDR1 is SGHRS and CDR2 is YFSETQ. This CDR3 is built from 15 residues. The V segment lost 5 bases and the J segment 4 bases; nucleotides outside the gene matches: 7. This CDR3 is CASRLAGGPGETQYF. The CDR3 DNA is TGCGCCAGCAGATTAGCGGGAGGGCCAGGAGAGACCCAGTACTTC.

This chain uses TRBV2 with TRBJ2-7; 8 bases are shared with TRBD2. CDR3 length equals 14 residues. The ends lost 8 bases at V and 3 bases at J; junction bases unmatched: 9. CDR1 and CDR2 from the germline V gene are SNHLY and FYNNEI. CDR3 nucleotide sequence: TGTGCCAGCGGCCTTAGCGGGACCTTCTACGAGCAGTACTTC. Its translation is CASGLSGTFYEQYF.

The chain carries TRBV7-9 and TRBJ2-5; perhaps D is TRBD1 or TRBD2 (6 bases each). Trimming took off 3 bases at V and 5 bases at J, with 13 bases between the two ends. CDR1 and CDR2 (germline): SEHNR, FQNEAQ (reference sequence). The CDR3 is 14 amino acids. The CDR3 coding sequence is TGTGCCAGCAGCTTGCAGACAGGAGGGGAGACCCAGTACTTC. Translation gives CASSLQTGGETQYF.

The rearrangement links TRBV6-5 to TRBJ1-1; no reliable D call. With 6 bases removed from V and 6 bases from J, the gap between germline ends came to 11 bases. The CDR3 has 12 amino acids. Germline CDR1 reads MNHEY; CDR2 reads SVGAGI. The CDR3 DNA reads as TGTGCCAGCAGCAGAAGCAAGGCTGAAGCTTTCTTT. It specifies CASSRSKAEAFF.

The chain employs TRBV19 and TRBJ2-1; D not certain. The ends were cut back, 4 bases at V and 7 bases at J, with 8 bases in the middle. The CDR3 is 12 amino acids. CDR1 is LNHDA, CDR2 SQIVND, per germline (reference sequence). CDR3 nucleotides: TGTGCCAGTAGTAGGACCGGGAATGAGCAGTTCTTC. Encoded protein: CASSRTGNEQFF.

The genes are TRBV7-8 and TRBJ2-7; 9 nucleotides line up with TRBD2. V was pared by 5 bases and J by 2 bases, with 4 bases of the junction left unmatched. Germline assignment: CDR1 SGHVS and CDR2 FQNEAQ. The CDR3 extends over 14 amino acids. The CDR3, as DNA: TGTGCCAGCAGCCGTAGCGGGGGAACCTACGAGCAGTACTTC. Its translation: CASSRSGGTYEQYF.